This record covers a single TCR beta chain. The sample belongs to a study of blood T cell repertoires in COVID-19. Clones were sequenced by immunoSEQ multiplex PCR, and TCRdb holds only the in-frame ones, with some missing. Here the sample spans about 260,000 clones, 90% being singletons. This CDR3 contains 17 residues. V lost 0 bases, J lost 4 bases, and 13 bases lay in between. Germline V gene data show CDR1 as LGHDT and CDR2 as YNNKEL (reference sequence). This clonotype was sampled from a middle-aged woman with acute or convalescent COVID-19. The chain recombines TRBV3-1 (or the pseudogene TRBV3-2) with TRBJ2-6, with TRBD2 as a possible D gene (5 bases). Sequences were obtained from peripheral blood. The CDR3 region has the DNA TGTGCCAGCAGCCAAGAAGGACTCCATGCGGGGGCCAACGTCCTGACTTTC. Protein product: CASSQEGLHAGANVLTF.